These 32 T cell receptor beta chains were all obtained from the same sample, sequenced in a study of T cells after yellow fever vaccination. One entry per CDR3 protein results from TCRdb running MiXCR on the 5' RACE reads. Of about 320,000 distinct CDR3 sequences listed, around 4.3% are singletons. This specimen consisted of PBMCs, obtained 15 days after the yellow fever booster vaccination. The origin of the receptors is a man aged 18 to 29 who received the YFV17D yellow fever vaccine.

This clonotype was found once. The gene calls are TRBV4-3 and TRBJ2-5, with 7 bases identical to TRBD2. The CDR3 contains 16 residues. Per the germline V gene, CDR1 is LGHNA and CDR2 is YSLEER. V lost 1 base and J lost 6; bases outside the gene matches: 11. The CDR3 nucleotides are TGCGCCAGCAGCCAAGCCCTGTTGGGGGGGAGGCAGACCCAGTACTTC. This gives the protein CASSQALLGGRQTQYF.

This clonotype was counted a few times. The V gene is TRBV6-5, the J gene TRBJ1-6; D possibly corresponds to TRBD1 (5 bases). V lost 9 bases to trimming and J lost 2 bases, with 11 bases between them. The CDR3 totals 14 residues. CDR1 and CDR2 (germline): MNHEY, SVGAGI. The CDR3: CASTRDPYNSPLHF. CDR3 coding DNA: TGTGCCAGTACTAGGGACCCCTATAATTCACCCCTCCACTTT.

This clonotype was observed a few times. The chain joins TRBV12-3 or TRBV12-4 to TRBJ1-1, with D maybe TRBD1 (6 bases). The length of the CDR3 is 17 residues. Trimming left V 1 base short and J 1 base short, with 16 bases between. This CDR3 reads CASSLGLSDRWNTEAFF. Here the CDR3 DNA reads TGTGCCAGCAGTTTAGGTTTATCGGACAGATGGAACACTGAAGCTTTCTTT.

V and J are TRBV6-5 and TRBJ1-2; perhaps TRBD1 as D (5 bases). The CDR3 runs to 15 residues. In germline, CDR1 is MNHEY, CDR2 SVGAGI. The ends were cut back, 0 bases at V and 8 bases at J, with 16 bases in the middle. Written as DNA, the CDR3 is TGTGCCAGCAGTTACTCGGGACCGGGTTCCGTCGGCTACACCTTC. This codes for CASSYSGPGSVGYTF.

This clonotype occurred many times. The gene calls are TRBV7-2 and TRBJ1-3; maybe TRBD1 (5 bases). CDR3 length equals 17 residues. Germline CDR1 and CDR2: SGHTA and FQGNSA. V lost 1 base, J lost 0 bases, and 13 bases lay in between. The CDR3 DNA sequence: TGTGCCAGCAGCTTAGGGGGCGCCTCCACCTCTGGAAACACCATATATTTT. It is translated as CASSLGGASTSGNTIYF.

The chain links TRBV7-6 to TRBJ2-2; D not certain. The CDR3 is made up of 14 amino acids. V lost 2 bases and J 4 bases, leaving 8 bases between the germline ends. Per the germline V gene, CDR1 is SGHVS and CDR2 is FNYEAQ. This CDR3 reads CASSLKSGTGELFF. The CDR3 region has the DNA TGTGCCAGCAGCTTAAAATCGGGCACCGGGGAGCTGTTTTTT.

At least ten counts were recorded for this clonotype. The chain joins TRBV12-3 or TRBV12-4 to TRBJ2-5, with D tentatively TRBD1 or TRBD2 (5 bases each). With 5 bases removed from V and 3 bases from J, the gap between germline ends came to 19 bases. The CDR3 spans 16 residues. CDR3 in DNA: TGTGCCAGCAGTCCACATACAGGAGTGGGGGAAGAGACCCAGTACTTC. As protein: CASSPHTGVGEETQYF.

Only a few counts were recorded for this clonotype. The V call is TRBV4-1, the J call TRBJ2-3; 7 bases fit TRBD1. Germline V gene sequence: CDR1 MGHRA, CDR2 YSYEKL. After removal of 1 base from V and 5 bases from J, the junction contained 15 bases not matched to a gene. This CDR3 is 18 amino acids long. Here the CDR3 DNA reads TGCGCCAGCAGCCAAGGGATCATGAGGGGGCGACGGGGAGATACGCAGTATTTT. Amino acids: CASSQGIMRGRRGDTQYF.

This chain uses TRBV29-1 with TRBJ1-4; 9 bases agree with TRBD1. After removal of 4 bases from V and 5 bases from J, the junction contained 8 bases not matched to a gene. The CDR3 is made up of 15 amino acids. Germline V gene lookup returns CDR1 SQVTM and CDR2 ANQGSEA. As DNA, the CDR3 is TGCAGCGTTGCGGGAGACAGGGGGTTAAATGAAAAACTGTTTTTT. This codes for CSVAGDRGLNEKLFF.

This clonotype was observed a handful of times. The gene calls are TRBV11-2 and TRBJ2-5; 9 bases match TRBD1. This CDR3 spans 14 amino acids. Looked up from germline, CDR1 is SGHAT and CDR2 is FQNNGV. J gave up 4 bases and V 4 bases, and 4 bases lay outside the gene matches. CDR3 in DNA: TGTGCCAGCAGCTCAGGGACAGGGTCAGAGACCCAGTACTTC. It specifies CASSSGTGSETQYF.

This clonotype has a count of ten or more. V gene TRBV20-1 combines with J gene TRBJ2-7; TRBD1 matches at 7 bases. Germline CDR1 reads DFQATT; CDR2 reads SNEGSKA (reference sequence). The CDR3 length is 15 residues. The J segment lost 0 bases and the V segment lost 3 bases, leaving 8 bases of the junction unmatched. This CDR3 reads CSARAWDRISYEQYF. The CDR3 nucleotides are TGCAGTGCTAGGGCCTGGGACAGAATCTCCTACGAGCAGTACTTC.

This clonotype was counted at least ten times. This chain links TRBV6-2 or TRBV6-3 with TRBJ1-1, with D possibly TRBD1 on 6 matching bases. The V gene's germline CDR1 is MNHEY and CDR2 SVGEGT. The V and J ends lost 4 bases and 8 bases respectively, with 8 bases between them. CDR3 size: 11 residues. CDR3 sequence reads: CASSSQGEAFF. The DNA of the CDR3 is TGTGCCAGCAGTTCCCAGGGGGAAGCTTTCTTT.

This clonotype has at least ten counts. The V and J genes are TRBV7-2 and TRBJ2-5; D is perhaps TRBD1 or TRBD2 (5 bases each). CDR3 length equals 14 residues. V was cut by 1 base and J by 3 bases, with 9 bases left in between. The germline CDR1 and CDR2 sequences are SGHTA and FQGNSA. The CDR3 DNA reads TGTGCCAGCAGCTTAGGGGGACCGAAAGAGACCCAGTACTTC. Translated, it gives CASSLGGPKETQYF.

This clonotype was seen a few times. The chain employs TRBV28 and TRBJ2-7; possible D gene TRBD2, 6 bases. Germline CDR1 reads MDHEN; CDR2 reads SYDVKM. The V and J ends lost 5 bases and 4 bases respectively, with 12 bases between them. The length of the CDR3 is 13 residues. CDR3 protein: CASSRTNVYEQYV. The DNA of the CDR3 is TGTGCCAGCAGTAGGACTAACGTATACGAGCAGTACGTC.

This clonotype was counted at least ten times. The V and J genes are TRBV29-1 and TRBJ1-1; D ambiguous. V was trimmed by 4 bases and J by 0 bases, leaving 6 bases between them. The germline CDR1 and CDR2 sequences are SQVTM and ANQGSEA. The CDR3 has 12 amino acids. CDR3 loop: CSVARMNTEAFF. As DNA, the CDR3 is TGCAGCGTTGCCAGGATGAACACTGAAGCTTTCTTT.

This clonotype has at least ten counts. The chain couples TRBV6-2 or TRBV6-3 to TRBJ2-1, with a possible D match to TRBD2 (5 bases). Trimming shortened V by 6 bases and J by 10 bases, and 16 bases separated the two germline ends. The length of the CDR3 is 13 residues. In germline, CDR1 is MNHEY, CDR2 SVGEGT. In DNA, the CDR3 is TGTGCCAGCAGAGCCTTAGCGTCGAGGGAGCAGTTCTTC. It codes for CASRALASREQFF.

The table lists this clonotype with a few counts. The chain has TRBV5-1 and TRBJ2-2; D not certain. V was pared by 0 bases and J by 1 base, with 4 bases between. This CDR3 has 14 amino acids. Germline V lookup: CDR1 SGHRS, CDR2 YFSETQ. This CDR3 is CASSLVWNTGELFF. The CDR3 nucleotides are TGCGCCAGCAGCTTGGTATGGAACACCGGGGAGCTGTTTTTT. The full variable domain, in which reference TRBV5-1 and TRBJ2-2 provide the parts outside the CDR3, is KAGVTQTPRYLIKTRGQQVTLSCSPISGHRSVSWYQQTPGQGLQFLFEYFSETQRNKGNFPGRFSGRQFSNSRSEMNVSTLELGDSALYLCASSLVWNTGELFFGEGSRLTVL.

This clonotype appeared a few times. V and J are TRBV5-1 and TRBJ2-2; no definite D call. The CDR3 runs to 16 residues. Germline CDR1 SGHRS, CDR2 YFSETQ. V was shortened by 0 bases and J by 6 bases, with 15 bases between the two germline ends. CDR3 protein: CASSLEASLFSGELFF. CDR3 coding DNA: TGCGCCAGCAGCTTGGAGGCTAGTCTGTTTTCCGGGGAGCTGTTTTTT.

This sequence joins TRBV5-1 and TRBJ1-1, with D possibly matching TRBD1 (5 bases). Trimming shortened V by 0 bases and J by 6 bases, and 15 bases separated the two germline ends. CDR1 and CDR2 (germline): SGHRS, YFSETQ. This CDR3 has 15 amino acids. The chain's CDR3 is CASSLAGGGTAEAFF. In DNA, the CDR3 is TGCGCCAGCAGCTTGGCCGGGGGGGGAACAGCTGAAGCTTTCTTT. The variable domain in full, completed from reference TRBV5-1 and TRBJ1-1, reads KAGVTQTPRYLIKTRGQQVTLSCSPISGHRSVSWYQQTPGQGLQFLFEYFSETQRNKGNFPGRFSGRQFSNSRSEMNVSTLELGDSALYLCASSLAGGGTAEAFFGQGTRLTVV.

The CDR3 DNA is TGTGCCACCACTAGGGAACGTAATGAAAAACTGTTTTTT. Translation: CATTRERNEKLFF. The rearrangement links TRBV7-9 to TRBJ1-4; D remains unclear. The CDR3 is 13 residues long. CDR1 is SEHNR and CDR2 is FQNEAQ in the germline V gene (reference sequence). Between the trimmed V and J ends, which lost 10 bases and 4 bases, there was a span of 13 bases.

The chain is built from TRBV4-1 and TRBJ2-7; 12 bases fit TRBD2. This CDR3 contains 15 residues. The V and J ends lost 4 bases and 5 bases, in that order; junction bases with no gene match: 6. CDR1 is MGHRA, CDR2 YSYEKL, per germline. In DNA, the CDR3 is TGCGCCAGCAGCCCAAGGACTAGCGGGGAGAACGAGCAGTACTTC. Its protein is CASSPRTSGENEQYF.

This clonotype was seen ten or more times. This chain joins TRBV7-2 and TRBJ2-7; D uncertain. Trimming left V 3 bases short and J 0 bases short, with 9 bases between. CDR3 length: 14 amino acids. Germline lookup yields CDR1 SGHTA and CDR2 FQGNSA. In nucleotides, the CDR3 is TGTGCCAGCAGCTTCCGCGTCAGCTCCTACGAGCAGTACGTC. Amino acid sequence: CASSFRVSSYEQYV.

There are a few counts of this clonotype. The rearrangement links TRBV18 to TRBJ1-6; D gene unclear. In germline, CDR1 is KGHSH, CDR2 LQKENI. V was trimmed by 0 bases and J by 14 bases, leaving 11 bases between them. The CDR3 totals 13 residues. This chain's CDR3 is CASSPPTSLTLHF. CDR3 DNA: TGTGCCAGCTCACCACCGACATCCTTGACCCTCCACTTT.

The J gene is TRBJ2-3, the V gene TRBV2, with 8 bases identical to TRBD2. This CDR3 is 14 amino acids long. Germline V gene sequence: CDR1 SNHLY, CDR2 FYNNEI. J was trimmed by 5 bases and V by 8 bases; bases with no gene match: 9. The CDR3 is CASAGTRNGDTQYF. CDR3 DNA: TGTGCCAGCGCCGGGACTAGAAATGGAGATACGCAGTATTTT.

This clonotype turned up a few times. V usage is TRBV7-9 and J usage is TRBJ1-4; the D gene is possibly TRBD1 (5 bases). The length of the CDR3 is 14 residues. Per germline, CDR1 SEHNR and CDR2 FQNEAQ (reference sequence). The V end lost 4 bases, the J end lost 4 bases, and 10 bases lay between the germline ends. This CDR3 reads CASSWVGLNEKLFF. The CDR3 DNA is TGTGCCAGCAGCTGGGTGGGGCTTAATGAAAAACTGTTTTTT.

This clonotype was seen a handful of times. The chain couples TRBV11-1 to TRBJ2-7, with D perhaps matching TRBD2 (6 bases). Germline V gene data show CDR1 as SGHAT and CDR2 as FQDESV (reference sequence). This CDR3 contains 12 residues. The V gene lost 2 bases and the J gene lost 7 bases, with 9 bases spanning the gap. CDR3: CASSLFGGEQYV. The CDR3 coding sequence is TGTGCCAGCAGCTTATTCGGGGGTGAGCAGTACGTC.

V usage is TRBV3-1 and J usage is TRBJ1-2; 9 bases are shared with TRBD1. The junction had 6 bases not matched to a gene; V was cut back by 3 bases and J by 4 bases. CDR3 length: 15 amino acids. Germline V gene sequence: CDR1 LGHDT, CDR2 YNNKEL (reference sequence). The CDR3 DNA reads TGTGCCAGCAGCCACCTGGACAGGGGCGGCTATGGCTACACCTTC. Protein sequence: CASSHLDRGGYGYTF.

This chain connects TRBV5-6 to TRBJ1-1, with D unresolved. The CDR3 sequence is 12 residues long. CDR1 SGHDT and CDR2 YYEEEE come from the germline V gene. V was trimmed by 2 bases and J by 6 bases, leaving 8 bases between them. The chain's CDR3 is CASSFDTAEAFF. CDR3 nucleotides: TGTGCCAGCAGCTTCGATACAGCTGAAGCTTTCTTT.

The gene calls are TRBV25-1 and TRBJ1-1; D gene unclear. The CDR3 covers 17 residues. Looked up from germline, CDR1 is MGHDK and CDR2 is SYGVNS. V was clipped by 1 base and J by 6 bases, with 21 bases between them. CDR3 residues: CASSESYRGWEYAEAFF. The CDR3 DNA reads TGTGCCAGCAGTGAATCTTACCGAGGGTGGGAGTATGCTGAAGCTTTCTTT.

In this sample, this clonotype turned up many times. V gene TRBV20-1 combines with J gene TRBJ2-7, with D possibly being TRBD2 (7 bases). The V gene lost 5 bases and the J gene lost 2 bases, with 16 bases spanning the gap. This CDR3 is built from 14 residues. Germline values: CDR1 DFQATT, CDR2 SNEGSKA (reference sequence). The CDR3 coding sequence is TGCAGTGCTGGCCCGCGGGGGCGTCCCTACGAGCAGTACGTC. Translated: CSAGPRGRPYEQYV.

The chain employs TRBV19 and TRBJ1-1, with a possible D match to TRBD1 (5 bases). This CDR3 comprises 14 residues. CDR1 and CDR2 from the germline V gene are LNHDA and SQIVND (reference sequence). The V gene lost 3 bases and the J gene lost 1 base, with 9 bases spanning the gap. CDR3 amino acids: CASSIGHRNTEAFF. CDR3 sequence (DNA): TGTGCCAGTAGTATCGGACACCGGAACACTGAAGCTTTCTTT.

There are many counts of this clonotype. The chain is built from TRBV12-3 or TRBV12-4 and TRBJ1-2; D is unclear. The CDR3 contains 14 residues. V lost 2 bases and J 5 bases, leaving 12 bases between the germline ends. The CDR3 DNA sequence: TGTGCCAGCAGTTTACGCAGCAACGGTTATGGCTACACCTTC. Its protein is CASSLRSNGYGYTF.